These 21 T cell receptor beta chains were all obtained from the same sample, sequenced in a study of blood T cell repertoires in COVID-19 (dated by TCRdb to 2020 to 2022). Libraries were constructed by the immunoSEQ multiplex PCR assay. Imported from immuneACCESS, the table was reduced by TCRdb to in-frame sequences with V and J called. These copies leave out some clones; in studies compared against another copy, an unresolved V gene accounts for under half, and the cause of the remainder is not known. Present in this sample are 140,000 to 150,000 clones, 84% of which were seen just once. The biggest ten clones account for about 8.9% of the sample. Sequences were obtained from peripheral blood. Receptor source: a man aged 25 to 40 with COVID-19, enrolled during active disease.

The count of this clone is one. V is TRBV29-1 and J is TRBJ1-2; D is uncertain. The V gene's germline CDR1 is SQVTM and CDR2 ANQGSEA. V shed 8 bases and J shed 5 bases, with 9 bases lying between them. The CDR3 spans 10 residues. CDR3 region: CSSEDYGYTF. The CDR3 nucleotides read TGCAGCTCAGAGGATTATGGCTACACCTTC.

This clone was observed a few times. The chain recombines TRBV6-5 with TRBJ2-7; D is perhaps TRBD2 (6 bases). Germline CDR1 is MNHEY and CDR2 is SVGAGI. The V end lost 11 bases, the J end lost 2 bases, and 16 bases lay between the germline ends. CDR3 length: 13 residues. CDR3 region: CAAWGRRPYEQYF. CDR3 DNA sequence: TGTGCCGCCTGGGGGAGGAGACCCTACGAGCAGTACTTC.

This chain joins TRBV13 and TRBJ1-4, with D hard to call. Trimming stripped 4 bases from V and 7 bases from J, with 16 bases between. CDR1 and CDR2 (germline): PRHDT, FYEKMQ (reference sequence). The CDR3 runs 15 residues. The CDR3 loop reads CASSSQVESSEKLFF. CDR3 in DNA: TGTGCCAGCAGCTCCCAAGTGGAGTCCAGTGAAAAACTGTTTTTT. Full variable domain (rest looked up from reference TRBV13 and TRBJ1-4): AAGVIQSPRHLIKEKRETATLKCYPIPRHDTVYWYQQGPGQDPQFLISFYEKMQSDKGSIPDRFSAQQFSDYHSELNMSSLELGDSALYFCASSSQVESSEKLFFGSGTQLSVL.

The chain couples TRBV6-5 to TRBJ1-5; D is possibly TRBD1 (5 bases). The V gene's germline CDR1 is MNHEY and CDR2 SVGAGI. The germline V and J ends were trimmed by 6 bases and 4 bases, with 13 bases remaining between them. The CDR3 spans 14 residues. CDR3 sequence: CASRGRGGNQPQHF. CDR3 DNA: TGTGCCAGCAGAGGACGGGGGGGAAATCAGCCCCAGCATTTT.

The sample holds one count of this clone. The rearrangement joins TRBV18 to TRBJ2-7; 16 bases match TRBD2. This CDR3 spans 16 amino acids. Germline values: CDR1 KGHSH, CDR2 LQKENI. V lost 3 bases to trimming and J lost 6 bases; unmatched junction nucleotides: 5. The CDR3 protein is CASSPGLAGGPGEQYF. The CDR3 coding sequence is TGTGCCAGCTCACCGGGACTAGCGGGAGGGCCAGGCGAGCAGTACTTC.

J is TRBJ2-1 and V is TRBV30; 12 bases line up with TRBD2. This CDR3 has 14 amino acids. V was clipped by 4 bases and J by 9 bases; unmatched bases: 7. CDR1 is GTSNPN and CDR2 is SVGIG in the germline V gene (reference sequence). The CDR3 spells CAWMGLAGGVEQFF. In nucleotides, the CDR3 is TGTGCCTGGATGGGGCTAGCGGGAGGGGTTGAGCAGTTCTTC.

This clone was found a few times. The V and J genes are TRBV4-1 and TRBJ2-7, with TRBD2 matching over 7 bases. The CDR3 has 16 amino acids. V dropped 1 base and J dropped 0; count of bases not matched to a gene: 6. Germline V lookup: CDR1 MGHRA, CDR2 YSYEKL. CDR3 nucleotide sequence: TGCGCCAGCAGCCAAGTGATAACTAGCGACTCCTACGAGCAGTACTTC. Translation: CASSQVITSDSYEQYF.

The V and J genes are TRBV7-3 and TRBJ2-6; D call uncertain. In germline, CDR1 is SGHTA, CDR2 FQGTGA. The CDR3 spans 14 residues. V lost 2 bases and J 0 bases, leaving 2 bases between the germline ends. The CDR3 reads CASSLYSGANVLTF. CDR3 bases: TGTGCCAGCAGCTTATACTCTGGGGCCAACGTCCTGACTTTC.

This chain uses TRBV2 with TRBJ2-7; 7 positions agree with TRBD1. This CDR3 spans 14 amino acids. V shed 7 bases, J shed 4 bases, and the junction held 10 bases outside the gene matches. The germline V gene encodes CDR1 SNHLY and CDR2 FYNNEI. The CDR3 protein is CASKPPGQSYEQYF. In nucleotides, the CDR3 is TGTGCCAGCAAACCCCCGGGACAGTCGTACGAGCAGTACTTC.

This chain uses TRBV7-2 with TRBJ2-7; 9 bases are a match to TRBD1. Trimming took 2 bases from V and 5 from J; bases not matched to a gene: 4. Germline V gene sequence: CDR1 SGHTA, CDR2 FQGNSA. This CDR3 has 14 amino acids. Here the CDR3 reads CASSLKTGGNEQYF. CDR3 DNA sequence: TGTGCCAGCAGCTTAAAAACAGGGGGCAACGAGCAGTACTTC.

The V call is TRBV5-5, the J call TRBJ1-4; 7 nucleotides match TRBD1. V lost 3 bases to trimming and J lost 7 bases; unmatched junction nucleotides: 6. The length of the CDR3 is 14 residues. Per germline, CDR1 SGHKS and CDR2 YYEKEE (reference sequence). In DNA, the CDR3 is TGTGCCAGCAGCTCCGGGACAGTCGGTGAAAAACTGTTTTTT. Translated: CASSSGTVGEKLFF.

The V gene is TRBV24-1, the J gene TRBJ2-2; D may be TRBD1 (5 bases). Trimming took off 9 bases at V and 2 bases at J, with 12 bases between the two ends. Germline V gene sequence: CDR1 KGHDR, CDR2 SFDVKD. The CDR3 covers 14 residues. CDR3 sequence: CATRQTSNTGELFF. The CDR3 DNA sequence: TGTGCCACCCGACAGACTTCCAACACCGGGGAGCTGTTTTTT.

The chain carries TRBV15 and TRBJ2-3, with 8 bases that match TRBD1. This CDR3 region has 13 residues. V shed 9 bases and J 3 bases; nucleotides not matched to a gene: 5. CDR1 is LNHNV, CDR2 YYDKDF, per germline (reference sequence). CDR3 DNA sequence: TGTGCCACTTCTACAGGGGGGACAGATACGCAGTATTTT. Translation: CATSTGGTDTQYF.

The CDR3: CAWSSQENQPQHF. The CDR3 DNA follows: TGTGCCTGGAGTTCACAGGAGAATCAGCCCCAGCATTTT. The rearrangement joins TRBV30 to TRBJ1-5, with a weak D call TRBD1 (5 bases). V was shortened by 2 bases and J by 4 bases, with 9 bases between the two germline ends. This CDR3 is 13 amino acids long. Germline loops: CDR1 GTSNPN, CDR2 SVGIG (reference sequence).

This clone showed up just a few times. The chain couples TRBV27 to TRBJ2-6; 13 bases fit TRBD2. The CDR3 sequence is 17 residues long. V trimming: 5 bases; J trimming: 2 bases; junction bases outside the gene matches: 3. Germline values: CDR1 MNHEY, CDR2 SMNVEV (reference sequence). In nucleotides, the CDR3 is TGTGCCAGCAGTGGACTAGCGGGAGTCCCTGGGGCCAACGTCCTGACTTTC. Protein sequence: CASSGLAGVPGANVLTF.

This clone was counted between two and nine times. The CDR3 nucleotides are TGTGCCAGCAGCCCCCCGGGCGCGGGAGGAAGGGAGCAGTTCTTC. Its translation: CASSPPGAGGREQFF. The chain recombines TRBV6-2 or TRBV6-3 with TRBJ2-1; TRBD2 matches at 8 bases. The CDR3 has 15 residues. CDR1 and CDR2 (germline): MNHEY, SVGEGT. With V trimmed by 6 bases and J by 10 bases, 14 bases remained unmatched.

In its sample, this clone was seen once. The chain employs TRBV9 and TRBJ2-1, with a tentative D call TRBD2 (6 bases). The CDR3 covers 13 residues. V lost 3 bases to trimming and J lost 7 bases, with 11 bases between them. From germline, CDR1 is SGDLS and CDR2 YYNGEE. The CDR3 region has the DNA TGTGCCAGCAGCGGGGCGGGGCGGAATGAGCAGTTCTTC. Translating it yields CASSGAGRNEQFF.

The rearrangement links TRBV2 to TRBJ2-1, with 7 bases fitting TRBD2. CDR1 is SNHLY, CDR2 FYNNEI, per germline. The V and J ends lost 8 bases and 2 bases, in that order; junction bases with no gene match: 12. There are 16 residues in the CDR3. The CDR3 region has the DNA TGTGCCAGCGACGGGAGGAACTCCCTCACCTACAATGAGCAGTTCTTC. Translated, it gives CASDGRNSLTYNEQFF. Full variable domain (missing parts from reference TRBV2 and TRBJ2-1): EPEVTQTPSHQVTQMGQEVILRCVPISNHLYFYWYRQILGQKVEFLVSFYNNEISEKSEIFDDQFSVERPDGSNFTLKIRSTKLEDSAMYFCASDGRNSLTYNEQFFGPGTRLTVL.

The genes are TRBV2 and TRBJ2-7, with D tentatively TRBD1 (6 bases). V was cut by 5 bases and J by 2 bases, with 25 bases left in between. The CDR3 totals 18 residues. Germline CDR1 SNHLY, CDR2 FYNNEI. The CDR3: CASSLQGEGRATTYEQYF. The CDR3 bases are TGTGCCAGCAGTCTACAGGGTGAGGGGAGAGCAACAACCTACGAGCAGTACTTC.

This chain joins TRBV5-4 and TRBJ2-2; maybe TRBD1 (7 bases). This CDR3 is 15 amino acids long. The V and J ends lost 4 bases and 7 bases respectively, with 17 bases between them. Germline CDR1 and CDR2: SGHNT and YYREEE (reference sequence). The CDR3 reads CASSPRGAEVGELFF. CDR3 DNA sequence: TGTGCCAGCAGCCCCAGGGGGGCGGAAGTCGGGGAGCTGTTTTTT.

The rearrangement links TRBV27 to TRBJ2-7; 7 bases line up with TRBD2. CDR3 length: 13 amino acids. V lost 7 bases, J lost 0 bases, and 3 bases stayed unmatched. Per the germline V gene, CDR1 is MNHEY and CDR2 is SMNVEV (reference sequence). This CDR3 is CASTGTTSYEQYF. The CDR3 bases are TGTGCCAGCACCGGGACTACCTCCTACGAGCAGTACTTC.